A few counts support the clone carrying this T cell receptor beta chain. What it recognizes is unknown. From germline, CDR1 is LGHNA and CDR2 YNFKEQ. V lost 0 bases and J lost 4, with 13 bases in between. CDR3 length: 16 amino acids. The data belong to a study of cytomegalovirus exposure and HLA in healthy donors. The PCR made use of 60 Vbeta and 13 Jbeta primers. In the source study's methods: Later, 80 million or so unique TCR beta chains were counted in an analysis, and some 11 million of them were shared. Data came from immunoSEQ multiplex PCR; TCRdb stores just in-frame clones and leaves some out. V and J calls and clone size follow that table, whereas D and trimming were derived from the DNA. The repertoire includes about 180,000 clones, around 80% of them detected once, and around 3.1% sits in the top ten. Broader study findings: Earlier results showed most TCR beta V segments being productive about 87% or about 30% of the time.

This TCR came from a woman in her fifties or sixties in good health and CMV-seropositive. Sequences were obtained from PBMCs. The chain has TRBV4-2 and TRBJ1-3; D ambiguous. In DNA, the CDR3 is TGTGCCAGCAGCCAAGAAATAACAGTCTCGGGAAACACCATATATTTT. This codes for CASSQEITVSGNTIYF.